The 5 T cell receptor beta chains in this list originate from one sample, sequenced in a study of CD8+CD57+ T cells in acquired aplastic anemia. Genomic DNA provided the template from which TCR beta VDJ and CDR3 profiles were obtained. TCRdb re-called the reads through MiXCR, storing one row per CDR3 protein. The table lists 150,000 or so distinct CDR3 sequences, approximately 52% of them singletons. Selection for sequencing was limited to patients who had shown CD8+CD57+ cell expansion by flow cytometry. The sample was sorted CD4+, CD8+, or CD8+CD57+ T cells (not recorded which) from PBMCs. The receptors shown here come from a human donor with aplastic anemia.

The gene calls are TRBV6-1 and TRBJ2-5; 13 bases match TRBD2. V was pared by 6 bases and J by 3 bases, with 1 base of the junction left unmatched. The CDR3 runs 14 residues. Germline values: CDR1 MNHNS, CDR2 SASEGT. The CDR3 region has the DNA TGTGCCAGCAGGGGGACTAGCGGGAAAGAGACCCAGTACTTC. This codes for CASRGTSGKETQYF.

The chain recombines TRBV29-1 with TRBJ1-2; D perhaps matches TRBD1 (5 bases). CDR1 SQVTM and CDR2 ANQGSEA come from the germline V gene. The CDR3 is made up of 14 amino acids. V lost 2 bases and J 8 bases, leaving 18 bases between the germline ends. The CDR3 DNA sequence: TGCAGCGTTGAAAGATCAGCCGGGGCGCTGGGCTACACCTTC. As protein: CSVERSAGALGYTF.

The chain uses TRBV29-1 and TRBJ1-1; 7 positions match TRBD1. The CDR3 is made up of 14 amino acids. The V and J ends lost 2 bases and 0 bases, in that order; junction bases with no gene match: 3. Germline loops: CDR1 SQVTM, CDR2 ANQGSEA. The CDR3 spells CSVERGRMNTEAFF. The CDR3 DNA is TGCAGCGTTGAAAGGGGGCGAATGAACACTGAAGCTTTCTTT.

This clonotype was seen many times. The chain is built from TRBV7-8 and TRBJ2-1; D may match TRBD1 or TRBD2 (6 bases each). Trimming took off 3 bases at V and 10 bases at J, with 10 bases between the two ends. CDR1 is SGHVS and CDR2 is FQNEAQ in the germline V gene. The CDR3 extends over 12 amino acids. As DNA, the CDR3 is TGTGCCAGCAGCTTGGGGGGCTTGGAGCAGTTCTTC. Its protein is CASSLGGLEQFF.

This clonotype was recorded many times. This chain uses TRBV2 with TRBJ2-1; TRBD2 matches 7 bases. J lost 2 bases, V lost 5 bases, and 6 bases had no gene match. Per germline, CDR1 SNHLY and CDR2 FYNNEI. The CDR3 is 15 residues long. CDR3 nucleotide sequence: TGTGCCAGCAGTCCGGGGGGTTCACCCTACAATGAGCAGTTCTTC. Translating gives CASSPGGSPYNEQFF.